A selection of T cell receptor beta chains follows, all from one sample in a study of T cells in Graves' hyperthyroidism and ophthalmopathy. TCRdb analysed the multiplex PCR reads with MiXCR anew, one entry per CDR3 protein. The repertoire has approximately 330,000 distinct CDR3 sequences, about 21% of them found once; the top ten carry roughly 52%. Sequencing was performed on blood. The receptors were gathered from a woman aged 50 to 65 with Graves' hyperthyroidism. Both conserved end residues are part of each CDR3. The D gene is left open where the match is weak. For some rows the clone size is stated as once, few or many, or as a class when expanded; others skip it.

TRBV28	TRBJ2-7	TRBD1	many	TGTGCCAGCAGTCCCAGGGACAGGGAAAACGAGCAGTACTTC	CASSPRDRENEQYF
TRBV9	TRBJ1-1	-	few	TGTGCCAGCAGCGTAGAGGGGGGGCGGATGAACACTGAAGCTTTCTTT	CASSVEGGRMNTEAFF
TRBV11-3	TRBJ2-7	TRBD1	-	TGTGCCAGCAGCCTGTTGACAGGGGGTCTGAACGAGCAGTACTTC	CASSLLTGGLNEQYF
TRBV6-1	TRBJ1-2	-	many	TGTGCCAGCAACCAGGGATTCTGGGGCTACACCTTC	CASNQGFWGYTF
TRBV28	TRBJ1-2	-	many	TGTGCCAGCAGTTTATCGGGACGGAACTATGGCTACACCTTC	CASSLSGRNYGYTF
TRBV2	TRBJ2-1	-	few	TGTGCCAGCAGTGACCGGGCAGTGGGTCCGGGTGAGCAGTTCTTC	CASSDRAVGPGEQFF
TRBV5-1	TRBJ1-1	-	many	TGCGCCAGCAGCTTGAACAGTCGGAACACTGAAGCTTTCTTT	CASSLNSRNTEAFF
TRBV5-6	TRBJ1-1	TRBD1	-	TGTGCCAGCAGCTTGGGGTTCGGAACAGGGGGAGCTTTCTTT	CASSLGFGTGGAFF
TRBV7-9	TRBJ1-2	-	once	TGTGCCAGCAGCTTAGCGCAGGGATCTGCCTATGGCTACACCTTC	CASSLAQGSAYGYTF
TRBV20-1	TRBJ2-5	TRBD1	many	TGCAGTGCGGACGGGACAGGGGGCGCGCAGGAGGAGACCCAGTACTTC	CSADGTGGAQEETQYF
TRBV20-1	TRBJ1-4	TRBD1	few	TGCAGTGCTAATACCCCAGGGGGGTCGGGAAAACTGTTTTTT	CSANTPGGSGKLFF
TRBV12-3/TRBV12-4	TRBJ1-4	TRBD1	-	TGTGCCAGCAGTACCGGGACAGGGGGCCCCTCAACTCCAATTTTT	CASSTGTGGPSTPIF
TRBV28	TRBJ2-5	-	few	TGTGCCAGCAGTCTCCCCCCGGGCCTCGAGGGGGGGACCCAGTACTTC	CASSLPPGLEGGTQYF
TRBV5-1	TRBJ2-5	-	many	TGCGCCAGCAGCTTGGGCAGGGGGGGAGAGACCCAGTACTTC	CASSLGRGGETQYF
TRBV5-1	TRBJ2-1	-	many	TGCGCCAGCAGCTTGTCGTTGAGCTCCTACAATGAGCAGTTCTTC	CASSLSLSSYNEQFF
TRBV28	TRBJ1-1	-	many	TGTGCCACCTCGGGGTTAATGAACACTGAAGCTTTCTTT	CATSGLMNTEAFF
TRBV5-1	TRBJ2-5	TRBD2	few	TGCGCCAGCAGCTCCTCTAGACTAGCGGAGCAAGAGACCCAGTACTTC	CASSSSRLAEQETQYF
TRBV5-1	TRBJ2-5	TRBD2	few	TGCGCCAGCAGCTGGCTAAGGGGAGGGGAGACCCAGTACTTC	CASSWLRGGETQYF
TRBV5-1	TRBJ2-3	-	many	TGCGCCAGCAGCTTGGGGACGGCGGCAATGGATACGCAGTATTTT	CASSLGTAAMDTQYF
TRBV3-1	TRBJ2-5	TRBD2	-	TGTGCCAGCAGCCGATTTTCTGCGGGGGGCCAAGAGACCCAGTACTTC	CASSRFSAGGQETQYF
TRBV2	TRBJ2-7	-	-	TGTGCCAGCAGCCAAACCGGACGAGGAGAGCAGTACTTC	CASSQTGRGEQYF
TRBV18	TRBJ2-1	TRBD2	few	TGTGCCAGCTCACCCGGGACTAGCGTTTACAATGAGCAGTTCTTC	CASSPGTSVYNEQFF
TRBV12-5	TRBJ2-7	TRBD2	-	TGTGCTAGTGGTTTCATAAGCGGGGGGGCCAAGTACGAGCAGCACTTC	CASGFISGGAKYEQHF
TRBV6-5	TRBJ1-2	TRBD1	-	TGTGCCAGCAGTTACCTCCAGACAGGGGGCAATGGCTACACCTTC	CASSYLQTGGNGYTF
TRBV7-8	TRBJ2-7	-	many	TGTGCCAGCAGCTTTCAGGGCGGATCCTACGAGCAGTACTTC	CASSFQGGSYEQYF
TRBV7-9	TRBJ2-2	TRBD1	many	TGTGCCAGCAGCTTCCCGGGACAGGGAACCGGGGAGCTGTTTTTT	CASSFPGQGTGELFF
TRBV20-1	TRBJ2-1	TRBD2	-	TGCAGTGCCAAGATCGGTTCGGGTAGCGGGAGGGCCTTGGATGAGCAGTTCTTC	CSAKIGSGSGRALDEQFF
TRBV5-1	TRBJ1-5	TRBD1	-	TGCGCCAGCAGCTTGGACAGGGGGGCCAATCAGCCCCAGCATTTT	CASSLDRGANQPQHF
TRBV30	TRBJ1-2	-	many	TGTGCCTGGAGTGTGGGGAGGGGATCGGGGGGCTACACCTTC	CAWSVGRGSGGYTF
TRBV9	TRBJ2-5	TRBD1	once	TGTGCCAGCAGTAAAAGCCTGGGACAGGGACAGTACTTC	CASSKSLGQGQYF
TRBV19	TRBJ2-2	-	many	TGTGCCAGTAGTATTCTTCAGGGAAGGAGGTTCACCGGGGAGCTGTTTTTT	CASSILQGRRFTGELFF
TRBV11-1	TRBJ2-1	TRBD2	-	TGTGCCAGCAGGACTAGCGGGAGTGGTGAGCAGTTCTTC	CASRTSGSGEQFF
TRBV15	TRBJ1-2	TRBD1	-	TGTGCCACCAGCAGATCCGGACAGGGGATTGGCTACACCTTC	CATSRSGQGIGYTF
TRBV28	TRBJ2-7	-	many	TGTGCCAGCAGTTCCAATATTCCCTACGAGCAGTACTTC	CASSSNIPYEQYF
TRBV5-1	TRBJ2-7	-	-	TGCGCCAGCAGCTTAGAGATGGCGGCGCGGTACGAGCAGTACTTC	CASSLEMAARYEQYF
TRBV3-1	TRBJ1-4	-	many	TGTGCCAGCAGCCAGGCTGAAAAACTGTTTTTT	CASSQAEKLFF
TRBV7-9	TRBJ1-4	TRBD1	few	TGTGCCAGCAGCTTGGGGATACAGGGGACCTCAACTAATGAAAAACTGTTTTTT	CASSLGIQGTSTNEKLFF
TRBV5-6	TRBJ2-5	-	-	TGTGCCAGCAGCCCGGGACTTGAACAAGAGACCCAGTACTTC	CASSPGLEQETQYF
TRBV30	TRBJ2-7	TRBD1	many	TGTGCCTGCACGACAGGGGGATCCTACGAGCAGTACTTC	CACTTGGSYEQYF
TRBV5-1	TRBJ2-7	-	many	TGCGCCAGCAGCACCCGGGCTAGACCCTACGAGCAGTACTTC	CASSTRARPYEQYF
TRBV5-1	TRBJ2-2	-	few	TGCGCCAGCAGCCCAAGGTCTCCCGGGGTGGACACCGGGGAGCTGTTTTTT	CASSPRSPGVDTGELFF
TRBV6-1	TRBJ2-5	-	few	TGTGCCAGCAGTACACAACCCGGGGCCCAAGAGACCCAGTACTTC	CASSTQPGAQETQYF
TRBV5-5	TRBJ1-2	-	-	TGTGCCAGCAGCTTGGAAGGACCCAAGGGTGAGGACTATGGCTACACCTTC	CASSLEGPKGEDYGYTF
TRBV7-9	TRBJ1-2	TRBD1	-	TGTGCCAGCAGCTTGGGGGGACAGGGACGCGGCTACACCTTC	CASSLGGQGRGYTF
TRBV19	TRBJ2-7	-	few	TGTGCCAGTAGTCTGGCGGTTACCTACGAGCAGTACTTC	CASSLAVTYEQYF
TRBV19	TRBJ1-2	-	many	TGTGCCACTTCCGACAGAGCTAACTATGGCTACACCTTC	CATSDRANYGYTF
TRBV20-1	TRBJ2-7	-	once	TGCAGTGCTAGACCCCGGGAAAGTTACTACGAGCAGTACTTC	CSARPRESYYEQYF
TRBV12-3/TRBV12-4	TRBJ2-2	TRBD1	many	TGTGCCAGCAGTTCCCGGACAGGGAAGTCCGGGGAGCTGTTTTTT	CASSSRTGKSGELFF
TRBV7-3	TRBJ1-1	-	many	TGTGCCAGCAGCGCATTTCCGACAACCCGGGAGGCAGCTTTCTTT	CASSAFPTTREAAFF
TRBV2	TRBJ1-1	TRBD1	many	TGTGCCAGCAGTGAACAGGGGGTGAACACTGAAGCTTTCTTT	CASSEQGVNTEAFF
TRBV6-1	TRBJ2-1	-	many	TGTGCCAGCAGTACAGGGCGTTCGGGGATGTCCTACAATGAGCAGTTCTTC	CASSTGRSGMSYNEQFF
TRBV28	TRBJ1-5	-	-	TGTGCCACCTCTAGCAATCAGCCCCAGCATTTT	CATSSNQPQHF
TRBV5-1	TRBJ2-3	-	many	TGCGCCAGCAGCGGAGGGAGCGGCACAGATACGCAGTATTTT	CASSGGSGTDTQYF
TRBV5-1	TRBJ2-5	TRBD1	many	TGCGCCAGCAGCTCGCCAAGGACAGGGGGGCAAGAGACCCAGTACTTC	CASSSPRTGGQETQYF
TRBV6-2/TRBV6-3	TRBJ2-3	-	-	TGTGCCAGCAAAGGCATGGCTCAAATTACAGATACGCAGTATTTT	CASKGMAQITDTQYF